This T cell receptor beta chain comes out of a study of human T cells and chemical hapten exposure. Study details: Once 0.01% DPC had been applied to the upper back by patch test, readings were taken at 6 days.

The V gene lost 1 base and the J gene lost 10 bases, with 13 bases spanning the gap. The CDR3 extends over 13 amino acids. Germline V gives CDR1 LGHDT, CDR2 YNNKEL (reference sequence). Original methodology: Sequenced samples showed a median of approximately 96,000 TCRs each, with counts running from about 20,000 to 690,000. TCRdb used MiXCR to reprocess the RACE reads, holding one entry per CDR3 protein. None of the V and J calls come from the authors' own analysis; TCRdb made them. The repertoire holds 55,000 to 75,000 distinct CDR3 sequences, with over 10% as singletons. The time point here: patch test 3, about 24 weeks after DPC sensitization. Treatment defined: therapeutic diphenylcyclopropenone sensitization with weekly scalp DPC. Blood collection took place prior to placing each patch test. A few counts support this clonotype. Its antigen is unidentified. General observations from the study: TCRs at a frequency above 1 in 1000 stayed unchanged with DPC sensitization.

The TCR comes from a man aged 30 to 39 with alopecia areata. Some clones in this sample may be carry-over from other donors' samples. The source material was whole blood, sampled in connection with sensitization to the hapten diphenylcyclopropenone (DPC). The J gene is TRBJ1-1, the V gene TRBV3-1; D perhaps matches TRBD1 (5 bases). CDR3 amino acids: CASSQGAGLGAFF. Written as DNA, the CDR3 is TGTGCCAGCAGCCAAGGGGCGGGGCTCGGAGCTTTCTTT.